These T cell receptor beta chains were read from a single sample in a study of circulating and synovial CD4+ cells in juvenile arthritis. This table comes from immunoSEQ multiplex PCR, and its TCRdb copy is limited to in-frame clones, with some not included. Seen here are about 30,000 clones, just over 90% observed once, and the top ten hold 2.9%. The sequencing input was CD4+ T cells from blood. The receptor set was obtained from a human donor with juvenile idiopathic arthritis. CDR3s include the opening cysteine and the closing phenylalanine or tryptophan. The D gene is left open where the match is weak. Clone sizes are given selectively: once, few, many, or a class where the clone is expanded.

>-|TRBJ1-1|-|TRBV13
CASSPDRDTEAFF
TGTGCCAGCAGCCCTGACCGGGACACTGAAGCTTTCTTT
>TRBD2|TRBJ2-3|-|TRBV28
CASSLPGWYGGDTQYF
TGTGCCAGCAGTTTACCTGGGTGGTACGGGGGGGATACGCAGTATTTT
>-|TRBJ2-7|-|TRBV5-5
CASSLVWQGGSYEQYF
TGTGCCAGCAGCTTGGTCTGGCAGGGGGGCTCCTACGAGCAGTACTTC
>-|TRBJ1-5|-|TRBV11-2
CASSLGSGGSNQPQHF
TGTGCCAGCAGCTTAGGGTCCGGGGGGAGCAATCAGCCCCAGCATTTT
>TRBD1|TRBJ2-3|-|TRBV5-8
CASSPGTGSLTDTQYF
TGTGCCAGCAGCCCCGGGACAGGGAGTCTCACAGATACGCAGTATTTT
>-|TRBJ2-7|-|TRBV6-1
CASSERLAGAYEQYF
TGTGCCAGCAGTGAAAGATTAGCCGGGGCCTACGAGCAGTACTTC
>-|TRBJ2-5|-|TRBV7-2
CASRRGGGVQETQYF
TGTGCCAGCAGACGAGGGGGGGGAGTACAAGAGACCCAGTACTTC
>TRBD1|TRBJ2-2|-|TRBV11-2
CASRPTGALDVGELFF
TGTGCCAGCAGACCCACAGGGGCACTTGACGTCGGGGAGCTGTTTTTT
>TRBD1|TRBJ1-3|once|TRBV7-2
CASSWGQGAGSGNTIYF
TGTGCCAGCAGCTGGGGACAGGGGGCAGGCTCTGGAAACACCATATATTTT
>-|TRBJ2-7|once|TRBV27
CASSLLRGEQYF
TGTGCCAGCAGTTTATTGCGGGGCGAGCAGTACTTC
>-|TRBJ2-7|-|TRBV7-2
CASSLGGISSYEQYF
TGTGCCAGCAGCTTAGGCGGGATCAGCTCCTACGAGCAGTACTTC
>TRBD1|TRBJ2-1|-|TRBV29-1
CSVEEQGKGALGQFF
TGCAGCGTTGAAGAACAGGGGAAAGGGGCCTTGGGGCAGTTCTTC
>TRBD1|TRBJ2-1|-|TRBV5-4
CASSFRDRGNEQFF
TGTGCCAGCAGCTTTCGGGACAGGGGCAATGAGCAGTTCTTC
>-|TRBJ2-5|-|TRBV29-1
CSGQWETQYF
TGCAGCGGACAGTGGGAGACCCAGTACTTC
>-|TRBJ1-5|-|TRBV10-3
CAISGPLGQPQHF
TGTGCCATCAGTGGGCCTCTTGGCCAGCCCCAGCATTTT
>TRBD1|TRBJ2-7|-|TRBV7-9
CASSLGQGVTYEQYF
TGTGCCAGCAGCCTGGGACAGGGGGTGACCTACGAGCAGTACTTC
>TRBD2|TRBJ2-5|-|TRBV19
CASSILRGAGGEETQYF
TGTGCCAGTAGTATCCTAAGGGGGGCGGGGGGCGAAGAGACCCAGTACTTC
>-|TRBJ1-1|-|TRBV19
CASRGGGFMNTEAFF
TGTGCCAGTAGAGGCGGCGGGTTCATGAACACTGAAGCTTTCTTT
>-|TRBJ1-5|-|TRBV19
CASSFYRDYSNQPQHF
TGTGCCAGTAGTTTTTACAGGGACTATAGCAATCAGCCCCAGCATTTT
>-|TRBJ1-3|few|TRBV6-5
CASSMGWGNTIYF
TGTGCCAGCAGTATGGGCTGGGGAAACACCATATATTTT
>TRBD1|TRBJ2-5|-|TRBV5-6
CASSPGQGQETQYF
TGTGCCAGCAGCCCGGGACAGGGTCAAGAGACCCAGTACTTC
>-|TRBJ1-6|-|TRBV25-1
CASSVLSQGISPLHF
TGTGCCAGCAGTGTATTATCGCAGGGAATTTCACCCCTCCACTTT
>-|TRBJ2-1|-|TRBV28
CASSLGRASYNEQFF
TGTGCCAGCAGTTTAGGGCGCGCTTCTTACAATGAGCAGTTCTTC
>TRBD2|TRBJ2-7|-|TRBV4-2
CASSQNPTSTSGSYEQYF
TGTGCCAGCAGCCAAAACCCAACCTCGACTAGCGGGAGCTACGAGCAGTACTTC
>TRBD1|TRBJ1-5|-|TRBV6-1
CASSETGGRQPQHF
TGTGCCAGCAGTGAGACAGGGGGACGTCAGCCCCAGCATTTT
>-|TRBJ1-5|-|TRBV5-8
CASRPGGTVYQPQHF
TGTGCCAGCAGGCCCGGGGGGACGGTTTATCAGCCCCAGCATTTT
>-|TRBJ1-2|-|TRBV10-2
CATLRDSYGYTF
TGCGCCACTCTCCGGGACTCCTATGGCTACACCTTC
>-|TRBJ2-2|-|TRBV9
CASSVGSDTGELFF
TGTGCCAGCAGCGTAGGGTCGGACACCGGGGAGCTGTTTTTT
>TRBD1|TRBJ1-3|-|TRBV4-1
CASSRFGLQGFSGNTIYF
TGCGCCAGCAGCCGTTTTGGGTTACAGGGGTTCTCTGGAAACACCATATATTTT
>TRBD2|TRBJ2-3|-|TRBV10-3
CAISESRLAGGLFTEGTQYF
TGTGCCATCAGTGAGTCCCGCCTAGCGGGAGGCCTTTTCACAGAGGGTACGCAGTATTTT
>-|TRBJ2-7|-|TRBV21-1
CASSHGPGQGAREQYF
TGTGCCAGCAGCCACGGACCGGGACAGGGGGCGCGGGAGCAGTACTTC
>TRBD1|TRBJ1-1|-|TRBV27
CASSSRGLGSEAFF
TGTGCCAGCAGTTCAAGGGGGCTCGGGAGTGAAGCTTTCTTT
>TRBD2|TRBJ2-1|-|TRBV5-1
CASSLTVLAGASEQFF
TGCGCCAGCAGCTTGACGGTACTAGCGGGAGCTTCTGAGCAGTTCTTC
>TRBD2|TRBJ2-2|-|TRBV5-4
CASSPSGRSNTGELFF
TGTGCCAGCAGCCCTAGCGGGAGGTCGAACACCGGGGAGCTGTTTTTT
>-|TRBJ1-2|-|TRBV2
CASSAGQGPYGYTF
TGTGCCAGCAGTGCGGGACAAGGGCCCTATGGCTACACCTTC
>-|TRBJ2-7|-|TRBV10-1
CASSGPGLPRHEQYF
TGCGCCAGCAGTGGGCCGGGACTCCCTAGGCACGAGCAGTACTTC
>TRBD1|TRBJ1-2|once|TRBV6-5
CASTPDRVAGGYTF
TGTGCCAGCACCCCCGACAGGGTAGCTGGAGGCTACACCTTC
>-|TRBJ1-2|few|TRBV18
CASSPNLNDGYTF
TGTGCCAGCTCACCAAACCTAAATGATGGCTACACCTTC
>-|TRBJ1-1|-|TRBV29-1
CSTQGFGTEAFF
TGCAGCACACAGGGTTTCGGCACTGAAGCTTTCTTT
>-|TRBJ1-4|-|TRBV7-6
CASSLRVKDEKLFF
TGTGCCAGCAGCTTACGGGTAAAGGATGAAAAACTGTTTTTT
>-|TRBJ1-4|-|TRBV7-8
CASSLVPQTATNEKLFF
TGTGCCAGCAGCTTAGTCCCCCAGACTGCAACTAATGAAAAACTGTTTTTT
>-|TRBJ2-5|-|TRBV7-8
CASSSGGGGETQYF
TGTGCCAGCAGCAGTGGGGGAGGGGGAGAGACCCAGTACTTC
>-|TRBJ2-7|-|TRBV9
CASSVSSTRIYEQYF
TGTGCCAGCAGCGTCTCTAGCACCCGCATCTACGAGCAGTACTTC